This TCR beta chain was identified during a study of cytomegalovirus exposure and HLA in healthy donors (dated by TCRdb to about 2017). For the study in its entirety: According to an earlier analysis of a few hundred of the donors, 150 million to 200 million T cells yielded over 90 million unique TCR beta sequences and about 280 Gb of sequence data. Around 300 gigabases of sequencing data and tens of millions of unique TCR sequences were included in an early release covering several hundred HLA-typed donors. Of the approximately 400 genotyped donors, 81% fell in the genetic ancestry cluster associated with self-reported Caucasian donors. The study aimed to test whether cataloging public T cell receptors could reveal signatures of past pathogen exposure. The T cell repertoires of 550 to 850 subjects were profiled by immunosequencing and related to cytomegalovirus serostatus. Along with the roughly 700-subject first cohort, a separate validation cohort of over a hundred different subjects was used. To predict cytomegalovirus infection status, the study brought together high-throughput TCR immunosequencing, statistical association of individual TCRs with disease status, and machine learning. A later analysis re-examined previously published TCR beta repertoires from over 500 donors and added high-resolution HLA genotyping to investigate patterns of TCR occurrence. In the later analysis, no new phenotypic data were used to find candidate immune exposures; instead, reliance was placed on TCR beta sequences and their occurrence across donors. To decide whether each TCR beta V gene segment behaved as functional or pseudogenic, an earlier analysis of several hundred of the donors relied on high-throughput TCR beta sequencing. Donor age, sex, ethnicity and CMV serostatus were compiled alongside the repertoire data. In a later genetic analysis, genome-wide SNP genotypes for about 65% of the roughly 670 donors were used, and that subset was treated as a discovery cohort. All discovery cohort repertoires had been generated on a single sequencing platform. Class I and class II HLA loci were covered by the typing at four-digit resolution. The number of donors typed differed by locus, with roughly 629-640 for A, B, C, DRB1 and DQB1, over 500 for DQA1, 600 to 610 for DPA1, and under 490 for DPB1. A few DR-DQ haplotypes were handled as single units for association and clustering because linkage in the cohort was strong. On average, around 230,000 unique TCR beta nucleotide sequences were sequenced per donor among about 400 genotyped donors of the cohort, with around 19% of those sequences being non-productive. Study-wide conclusions, independent of this receptor: Most CMV-associated TCR beta chains appeared to be HLA-restricted in a later analysis, and the HLA associations seemed to be driven largely by CMV exposure. In a later analysis, HLA-associated TCR beta chains showed more clonal expansion and lower generation probabilities than non-associated chains that were equally common. In a later analysis, several top co-occurrence clusters were reported to appear linked to parvovirus B19, influenza, CMV and Epstein-Barr virus. In this cohort, only TCR beta chains were sequenced, and detectable features were limited by the absence of alpha or paired-chain data. Most TCR sequences were observed very rarely across donors, whereas some public TCRs were present in many individuals. A later analysis found that TCR association rates varied across HLA loci, with DRB1 alleles showing the most associated TCRs and HLA-C alleles the fewest. In a later analysis, 16,951 TCR beta sequences were associated with specific HLA alleles at a false discovery rate of 0.05. The classifier was reported to diagnose cytomegalovirus status with high specificity and sensitivity in both the original and validation cohorts. Roughly uniform sequencing depth across donors was assumed in presence/absence analyses, although this assumption may not hold. An association between a missense DCLRE1C variant and V-gene and J-gene trimming of TCR beta chains was found in a later genetic analysis and replicated in an independent cohort. Some IMGT-functional V segments, including TRBV6-2 and TRBV6-3, could not be distinguished by the 87-base-pair reads and were therefore excluded. When HLA alleles, especially DR and DQ, strongly co-occurred, attributing TCR associations to individual alleles was difficult. Because counts were too low, about 18 rarely observed V segments, including chromosome 9 orphons, were excluded from the earlier analysis of 587 of the donors. Because HLA typing was unavailable for some donors at each locus, only the typed subset was used in association tests. According to a later genetic analysis, donors in an Asian-associated ancestry cluster had fewer N-insertions in productive TCRs than the approximately 700-donor mean. In an earlier analysis of 587 of the donors, most TCR beta V segments appeared in productive rearrangements about 87% or about 30% of the time, broadly matching IMGT annotations. A further reported finding was that TCR beta sequences accurately predicted the HLA-A and HLA-B alleles for most subjects in the first cohort. In the study, approximately 160 TCR beta chains were listed as associated with cytomegalovirus. It was suggested by the authors that the approach could potentially be generalized to other disease states and immunological phenotypes. A few of the identified cytomegalovirus-associated TCR beta chains were confirmed in vitro to be specific for cytomegalovirus antigens. The only immune exposure information available for the cohort was CMV serostatus. Linkage disequilibrium might explain the correlated functional status among segregating V segments, but an unknown experimental factor could not be ruled out. A group of highly shared sequence variants was considered likely to be a technical artifact of the sequencing pipeline.

The CDR3 measures 14 amino acids from cysteine to phenylalanine. The read is trimmed to its CDR3 DNA, 42 bases read in frame from base 1. The germline V gene yields SGHAT for CDR1 and FQNNGV for CDR2. V is cut back by 5 bases and J by 1 base, with 2 bases in the junction unmatched. Library construction relied on the immunoSEQ multiplex PCR assay. For the multiplex PCR, a mixture combining 60 forward primers for TCR Vbeta segments and 13 reverse primers for TCR Jbeta segments was used. A multiplex PCR assay on genomic DNA amplified the CDR3 region of rearranged TCR beta genes. Amplified TCR beta libraries were sequenced as 87-base-pair reads on the Illumina HiSeq System. The study's processing was this. A later analysis tallied around 82 million unique TCR beta chains across the 600 to 700 repertoires, and some 10 million of those chains were shared by two or more donors. Raw reads were error-corrected and collapsed into unique sequences by a nearest-neighbor algorithm in which closely related sequences were merged to remove PCR and sequencing errors. To assign V, D and J gene segments, CDR3 sequences were aligned to IMGT reference sequences. For a sequence to be retained, a match of at least six nucleotides to both a V gene segment and a J gene segment was required. Rearrangements were classified as productive when the CDR3 lacked stop codons and remained in frame with V and J, and all other rearrangements were classified as non-productive. CDR3 was defined according to IMGT convention as the region running from the second conserved V-encoded cysteine to the conserved J-encoded phenylalanine. In an earlier analysis of just under 600 of the donors, sequences lacking an unambiguous match to a single V gene segment were excluded. An earlier analysis of 450 to 650 of the donors called V segments functional above 56.7% productive rearrangements and segregating when the between-donor standard deviation exceeded 5%. A statistical classification framework was developed to diagnose cytomegalovirus status using the catalog of TCR beta chain sequences. A later analysis assigned V and J genes by comparing TCR nucleotide sequences with IMGT/GENE-DB human TR gene sequences. A later analysis assigned CDR3 sequences and most-parsimonious VDJ recombination scenarios with the TCRdist pipeline. In a later analysis, each TCR beta chain was defined by its CDR3 amino acid sequence together with its V-gene family, and reads lacking a unique V-gene family were excluded. As a way to deal with suspected cross-contamination and a sequencing artifact, a later analysis dropped 640 or so nucleotide sequences that were highly shared and had low generation probability. A later analysis calculated a clonal expansion index for each public chain from normalized within-repertoire ranks of inferred template counts. A later analysis computed generation probabilities with a VDJ recombination model fitted to out-of-frame rearrangements, and checked the results against IGoR. In a later analysis, hypergeometric tests were used to score TCR-TCR, TCR-HLA and TCR-CMV co-occurrence, with a repertoire-size bias correction applied to TCR pairs. In a later analysis, false discovery rates were estimated by permuting HLA or CMV assignments 20 times. In a later analysis, co-occurring TCRs were grouped using DBSCAN, and TCRdist sequence similarity was added for clustering within HLA-allele-positive subsets. Co-occurrence clustering excluded repertoires with fewer than 30,000 or more than 120,000 public chains, plus five with anomalous nucleotide sharing. TCRdb mirrors the immuneACCESS table, restricted to in-frame sequences. Some clones are absent from its copies; in checked studies, under half trace to an unresolved V gene, and the reason for the others is unknown. That table supplies the V and J calls and clone size; D and trimming were determined from the DNA. This sample lists around 130,000 clones; just under 80% were detected once. The ten largest clones take up around 1.5% of the sample.

The cohort was made up of roughly 670 healthy bone marrow donors. Cohort members were all nominally healthy when sampled, although unrecorded immune exposures were likely present. The donor tested CMV seronegative, placing the donor among the 352 seronegative members of the cohort. Every donor gave a peripheral blood sample, and the peripheral blood mononuclear cells from that sample were used for TCR beta sequencing. The Qiagen DNeasy Blood Extraction Kit was used to extract genomic DNA from the blood cell samples. In the case of this clone: Its binding antigen is unknown. No base qualities exist here, and no much larger clone lies one base off it.

The origin of this receptor is a woman aged 18-35 years in good health and CMV-seronegative. The specimen sequenced was PBMCs. The V gene is TRBV11-2 and the J gene is TRBJ1-3; TRBD1 aligns with 7 central bases. The bases read TGTGCCAGCAGCGGGACAGCGTCTGGAAACACCATATATTTT. Its amino acids are CASSGTASGNTIYF.